These 27 T cell receptor beta chains originate from one sample sequenced in a study of cytomegalovirus exposure and HLA in healthy donors. Primers for the PCR totalled 60 Vbeta and 13 Jbeta. Data came from immunoSEQ multiplex PCR; TCRdb stores just in-frame clones and leaves some out. This sample has 100,000 to 150,000 clones, with roughly four fifths found just once. The sample was PBMCs. The receptors originated from a woman in her 50s in good health and CMV-seropositive.

The CDR3 is CASSPIGQGTGELFF. The CDR3, as DNA: TGTGCCAGCTCACCTATTGGACAGGGCACCGGGGAGCTGTTTTTT. The rearrangement links TRBV18 to TRBJ2-2; TRBD1 matches at 8 bases. CDR1 and CDR2 from the germline V gene are KGHSH and LQKENI. Losses at the gene ends were 3 bases for V and 4 bases for J; bases not matched to a gene: 4. The CDR3 spans 15 residues.

This clone was seen a single time. V gene TRBV2 combines with J gene TRBJ2-2, with D perhaps TRBD1 (5 bases). This CDR3 comprises 14 residues. V lost 4 bases, J lost 4 bases, and 10 bases lay in between. Germline assignment: CDR1 SNHLY and CDR2 FYNNEI. The CDR3 DNA reads TGTGCCAGCAGTGTGACAGTTCGCACCGGGGAGCTGTTTTTT. The encoded protein is CASSVTVRTGELFF.

The chain joins TRBV7-2 to TRBJ2-5; maybe TRBD1 (6 bases). CDR1 and CDR2 from the germline V gene are SGHTA and FQGNSA. The CDR3 consists of 13 residues. V lost 1 base, J lost 4 bases, and 7 bases lay in between. This CDR3 is CASSLEDRETQYF. As DNA, the CDR3 is TGTGCCAGCAGCTTAGAGGACAGAGAGACCCAGTACTTC. The full variable domain, its missing parts supplied by reference TRBV7-2 and TRBJ2-5, is GAGVSQSPSNKVTEKGKDVELRCDPISGHTALYWYRQSLGQGLEFLIYFQGNSAPDKSGLPSDRFSAERTGGSVSTLTIQRTQQEDSAVYLCASSLEDRETQYFGPGTRLLVL.

V is TRBV6-6 and J is TRBJ1-3, with TRBD1 identical over 8 bases. The CDR3 loop spans 16 amino acids. CDR1 MNHNY and CDR2 SVGAGI come from the germline V gene (reference sequence). V shed 2 bases and J 4 bases; nucleotides not matched to a gene: 7. The chain's CDR3 is CASSYGGQAGGNTIYF. Here the CDR3 DNA reads TGTGCCAGCAGTTACGGGGGACAGGCCGGGGGAAACACCATATATTTT.

This clone was recorded once. This chain joins TRBV6-1 and TRBJ1-2; D might be TRBD1 (6 bases). The CDR3 consists of 12 residues. Germline V gene data show CDR1 as MNHNS and CDR2 as SASEGT. Trimming cost V 2 bases and J 12 bases, with 13 bases left between them. The CDR3 loop is CASSELQDRDTF. For the CDR3, the DNA is TGTGCCAGCAGTGAATTGCAGGACAGAGACACCTTC.

The chain is built from TRBV20-1 and TRBJ2-2, with D unclear. The CDR3 has 11 residues. The germline V and J ends were trimmed by 3 bases and 6 bases, with 5 bases remaining between them. Germline V gene lookup returns CDR1 DFQATT and CDR2 SNEGSKA (reference sequence). The CDR3 reads CSASSSGELFF. CDR3 nucleotide sequence: TGCAGTGCTAGCTCGTCCGGGGAGCTGTTTTTT.

The rearrangement uses TRBV19 and TRBJ1-6; D call uncertain. CDR1 is LNHDA and CDR2 is SQIVND in the germline V gene (reference sequence). With 3 bases removed from V and 8 bases from J, the gap between germline ends came to 5 bases. CDR3 length: 12 residues. The CDR3 DNA sequence: TGTGCCAGTAGTATTCCTGATTCACCCCTCCACTTT. It translates to CASSIPDSPLHF.

This clone was counted once. Sequence at one end of the junction differs from germline and may be a read error. V gene TRBV30 combines with J gene TRBJ2-7; 12 bases are a match to TRBD1. The germline V gene has CDR1 GTSNPN and CDR2 SVGIG (reference sequence). This CDR3 contains 15 residues. This CDR3 reads CPWSKGQGAVYEQYF. In DNA form, the CDR3 reads TGTCCCTGGAGTAAGGGACAGGGGGCGGTCTACGAGCAGTACTTC.

This chain uses TRBV5-6 with TRBJ2-7; 7 positions match TRBD1. The V segment lost 4 bases and the J segment 4 bases; nucleotides outside the gene matches: 8. This CDR3 has 14 amino acids. Germline V gene sequence: CDR1 SGHDT, CDR2 YYEEEE. This CDR3 is CASSPTGTAYEQYF. For the CDR3, the DNA is TGTGCCAGCAGCCCAACCGGGACAGCTTACGAGCAGTACTTC.

This clone showed up just once. The chain links TRBV7-2 to TRBJ2-3; 7 bases agree with TRBD1. The CDR3 contains 15 residues. Per germline, CDR1 SGHTA and CDR2 FQGNSA. The V and J ends lost 3 bases and 1 base, in that order; junction bases with no gene match: 4. CDR3 sequence reads: CASSLSGQGTDTQYF. The DNA for the CDR3 is TGTGCCAGCAGCTTGTCCGGACAGGGCACAGATACGCAGTATTTT.

The table lists this clone with a few counts. The V call is TRBV27, the J call TRBJ2-1; 7 bases map to TRBD2. CDR1 is MNHEY and CDR2 is SMNVEV in the germline V gene (reference sequence). CDR3 size: 15 residues. V lost 4 bases and J lost 10; bases outside the gene matches: 13. CDR3 loop: CASSYSSGEAWEQFF. DNA of the CDR3: TGTGCCAGCAGTTACTCGAGCGGGGAGGCATGGGAGCAGTTCTTC.

V usage is TRBV19 and J usage is TRBJ2-5; TRBD2 matches at 8 bases. After removal of 0 bases from V and 0 bases from J, the junction contained 0 bases not matched to a gene. Looked up from germline, CDR1 is LNHDA and CDR2 is SQIVND (reference sequence). The CDR3 contains 15 residues. For the CDR3, the DNA is TGTGCCAGTAGTATAGACGGGGGGGACCAAGAGACCCAGTACTTC. Its translation is CASSIDGGDQETQYF.

The chain uses TRBV9 and TRBJ1-1, with D possibly TRBD1 on 6 matching bases. With 4 bases removed from V and 0 bases from J, the gap between germline ends came to 13 bases. Germline V gene lookup returns CDR1 SGDLS and CDR2 YYNGEE. The CDR3 extends over 15 amino acids. CDR3 in DNA: TGTGCCAGCAGCCCCCGACAGGTTTTGAACACTGAAGCTTTCTTT. It is translated as CASSPRQVLNTEAFF.

V usage is TRBV9 and J usage is TRBJ1-2; D possibly corresponds to TRBD1 (6 bases). Trimming left V 0 bases short and J 2 bases short, with 14 bases between. The CDR3 contains 16 residues. Per the germline V gene, CDR1 is SGDLS and CDR2 is YYNGEE. CDR3: CASSVVQGPPNYGYTF. DNA for the CDR3: TGTGCCAGCAGCGTAGTTCAGGGGCCCCCAAACTATGGCTACACCTTC.

The V gene is TRBV10-3, the J gene TRBJ2-7; D may be TRBD1 (5 bases). Trimming stripped 6 bases from V and 5 bases from J, with 29 bases between. This CDR3 is 18 amino acids long. Germline CDR1 and CDR2: ENHRY and SYGVKD. As DNA, the CDR3 is TGTGCCATCAGGTCTGGTGGGGCAGGTTCCCGGGTAAAGGACGAGCAGTACTTC. Translated: CAIRSGGAGSRVKDEQYF.

This chain links TRBV5-1 with TRBJ2-4; TRBD2 aligns across 13 bases. This CDR3 is 15 amino acids long. Losses at the gene ends were 2 bases for V and 9 bases for J; bases not matched to a gene: 5. Germline V gene data show CDR1 as SGHRS and CDR2 as YFSETQ. The CDR3 DNA sequence: TGCGCCAGCAGCTTTTCTGGACTAGCGGGGGCCATTCAGTACTTC. Translation gives CASSFSGLAGAIQYF.

This sequence joins TRBV5-1 and TRBJ1-3, with D maybe TRBD1 (5 bases). Germline CDR1 and CDR2: SGHRS and YFSETQ. Trimming removed 7 bases from V and 7 bases from J, with 18 bases in between. The CDR3 length is 14 residues. The CDR3 DNA sequence: TGCGCCAGCCGGACCGGGACTGAACATAACACCATATATTTT. Amino acids: CASRTGTEHNTIYF.

This chain uses TRBV5-8 with TRBJ1-2; a weak D match, TRBD1 (5 bases). This CDR3 region has 12 residues. Germline CDR1 and CDR2: SGHTS and YDEGEE. Trimming left V 4 bases short and J 8 bases short, with 12 bases between. The CDR3 sequence is CASSRLGGGYTF. The CDR3 DNA reads TGTGCCAGCAGCCGTTTGGGGGGGGGCTACACCTTC.

The genes are TRBV7-2 and TRBJ2-7; D is unresolved. Germline lookup yields CDR1 SGHTA and CDR2 FQGNSA. The CDR3 consists of 11 residues. Trimming left V 5 bases short and J 5 bases short, with 7 bases between. For the CDR3, the DNA is TGTGCCAGCAGCCCCCGGGACGAGCAGTACTTC. As protein: CASSPRDEQYF.

This clone was seen a few times. The chain joins TRBV5-5 to TRBJ2-6; D may be TRBD2 (5 bases). The V and J ends lost 4 bases and 8 bases respectively, with 13 bases between them. The CDR3 is 14 amino acids. Germline loops: CDR1 SGHKS, CDR2 YYEKEE (reference sequence). CDR3 DNA: TGTGCCAGCAGCCGAGGCTACGGGACCAACGTCCTGACTTTC. This gives the protein CASSRGYGTNVLTF.

The chain joins TRBV7-8 to TRBJ1-5; D uncertain. The CDR3 is 13 residues long. Per germline, CDR1 SGHVS and CDR2 FQNEAQ. Between the trimmed V and J ends, which lost 1 base and 6 bases, there was a span of 7 bases. As DNA, the CDR3 is TGTGCCAGCAGCTTAGGGAGTTTTCAGCCCCAGCATTTT. Residues: CASSLGSFQPQHF.

This chain connects TRBV5-6 to TRBJ1-5; D possibly corresponds to TRBD1 (6 bases). The V gene lost 4 bases and the J gene lost 9 bases, with 17 bases spanning the gap. Germline values: CDR1 SGHDT, CDR2 YYEEEE. This CDR3 has 14 residues. In DNA, the CDR3 is TGTGCCAGCAGCGAACAGGGAGCGGCGGGGCCCCAGCATTTT. Its translation: CASSEQGAAGPQHF.

The rearrangement uses TRBV19 and TRBJ2-2; D call uncertain. CDR3 length: 15 amino acids. Trimming pared 5 bases from V and 1 base from J, leaving 11 bases between. Looked up from germline, CDR1 is LNHDA and CDR2 is SQIVND (reference sequence). The CDR3 loop is CASSERQVNTGELFF. DNA for the CDR3: TGTGCCAGTAGTGAACGTCAGGTGAACACCGGGGAGCTGTTTTTT.

A few counts support this clone. In DNA, the CDR3 is TGCGCCAGCAGCCAAGTGGGAGTTAATGAGCAGTTCTTC. Its protein product is CASSQVGVNEQFF. The rearrangement links TRBV4-3 to TRBJ2-1, with D perhaps matching TRBD2 (5 bases). Trimming pared 1 base from V and 7 bases from J, leaving 8 bases between. This CDR3 has 13 amino acids. Germline V CDR1 and CDR2: LGHNA, YSLEER.

Note on this clone: A junction end diverges from the germline sequence, so it may reflect a read error. The V and J genes are TRBV7-9 and TRBJ1-4; possibly TRBD1 for D (6 bases). Looked up from germline, CDR1 is SEHNR and CDR2 is FQNEAQ (reference sequence). This CDR3 contains 14 residues. The CDR3 sequence is CSSSLLGQNEKLFF. The CDR3 nucleotides read TGTTCCAGCAGCTTACTAGGACAGAATGAAAAACTGTTTTTT. Looking up the rest from reference TRBV7-9 and TRBJ1-4 gives the full variable domain: DTGVSQNPRHKITKRGQNVTFRCDPISEHNRLYWYRQTLGQGPEFLTYFQNEAQLEKSRLLSDRFSAERPKGSFSTLEIQRTEQGDSAMYLCSSSLLGQNEKLFFGSGTQLSVL.

This clone showed up just once. The chain carries TRBV11-2 and TRBJ1-1; 8 nucleotides align to TRBD1. J lost 1 base, V lost 1 base, and 8 bases had no gene match. The germline V gene has CDR1 SGHAT and CDR2 FQNNGV. The CDR3 is 17 amino acids. The CDR3 region is CASSLAVGTGWNTEAFF. CDR3 nucleotides: TGTGCCAGCAGCTTAGCAGTCGGGACAGGTTGGAACACTGAAGCTTTCTTT.

This rearrangement joins TRBV5-1 to TRBJ2-7; tentative D call: TRBD2 (5 bases). From germline, CDR1 is SGHRS and CDR2 YFSETQ. The CDR3 consists of 14 residues. V was pared by 0 bases and J by 3 bases, with 10 bases between. CDR3 protein: CASSLGQTIYEQYF. The CDR3 coding sequence is TGCGCCAGCAGCTTGGGCCAGACTATCTACGAGCAGTACTTC. Full variable domain (rest looked up from reference TRBV5-1 and TRBJ2-7): KAGVTQTPRYLIKTRGQQVTLSCSPISGHRSVSWYQQTPGQGLQFLFEYFSETQRNKGNFPGRFSGRQFSNSRSEMNVSTLELGDSALYLCASSLGQTIYEQYFGPGTRLTVT.